These 24 T cell receptor beta chains were all obtained from the same sample, sequenced in a study of identifying expanded T cells in peripheral blood. Measured with immunoSEQ multiplex PCR; TCRdb has only the in-frame clones, and not every one. Among approximately 90,000 clones listed, about 88% were seen once. The sequencing sample was made of blood. The receptors were gathered from a person aged 18 to 75 in good health.

The J gene is TRBJ2-2, the V gene TRBV2; 10 nucleotides align to TRBD2. V lost 4 bases to trimming and J lost 4 bases; unmatched junction nucleotides: 6. The V gene's germline CDR1 is SNHLY and CDR2 FYNNEI. This CDR3 has 16 residues. CDR3 DNA sequence: TGTGCCAGCAGTGTCATAGCGGGGGGCCCCACCGGGGAGCTGTTTTTT. Its protein is CASSVIAGGPTGELFF.

CDR3 bases: TGTGCCAGCAGTGAAGTAGTGTACAGGGACTCCTACGAGCAGTACTTC. Amino acids: CASSEVVYRDSYEQYF. The chain links TRBV6-1 to TRBJ2-7; possibly TRBD1 for D (6 bases). The germline gives CDR1 MNHNS, CDR2 SASEGT. The germline V and J ends were trimmed by 1 base and 0 bases, with 13 bases remaining between them. The CDR3 is made up of 16 amino acids.

This chain uses TRBV7-9 with TRBJ2-7; the D gene is possibly TRBD2 (5 bases). Trimming shortened V by 1 base and J by 4 bases, and 14 bases separated the two germline ends. Germline V gene lookup returns CDR1 SEHNR and CDR2 FQNEAQ (reference sequence). The CDR3 totals 15 residues. The CDR3 sequence is CASSLGPGTTYEQYF. Here the CDR3 DNA reads TGTGCCAGCAGCTTAGGCCCGGGAACAACTTACGAGCAGTACTTC.

This clone occurred a few times. CDR3 sequence (DNA): TGTGCCAGCAGTGAAGGGTCTCACGGCGGCTACACCTTC. This gives the protein CASSEGSHGGYTF. The V gene is TRBV2, the J gene TRBJ1-2; no clear D. The CDR3 consists of 13 residues. V was trimmed by 1 base and J by 8 bases, leaving 11 bases between them. CDR1 SNHLY and CDR2 FYNNEI come from the germline V gene.

This clone was counted a few times. Here the CDR3 DNA reads TGCGCCAGCAGACACGGAGGGACGGGGGGCTACACCTTC. Protein product: CASRHGGTGGYTF. The V call is TRBV5-1, the J call TRBJ1-2, with D perhaps TRBD1 (5 bases). The CDR3 has 13 amino acids. Germline V gives CDR1 SGHRS, CDR2 YFSETQ. The V and J ends lost 5 bases and 8 bases respectively, with 16 bases between them.

V and J are TRBV27 and TRBJ1-1, with D tentatively TRBD1 (5 bases). V gave up 6 bases and J gave up 5 bases, with 31 bases separating them. The CDR3 length is 19 residues. Germline V gene sequence: CDR1 MNHEY, CDR2 SMNVEV (reference sequence). CDR3 in DNA: TGTGCCAGCAGCCTACTCCGCCCCTCCACATACGGGGGGAGTACTGAAGCTTTCTTT. Its protein is CASSLLRPSTYGGSTEAFF.

The chain has TRBV4-3 and TRBJ1-1, with D unresolved. V gave up 1 base and J gave up 7 bases, with 10 bases separating them. This CDR3 has 13 amino acids. The germline gives CDR1 LGHNA, CDR2 YSLEER. For the CDR3, the DNA is TGCGCCAGCAGCCAAGTTGGGCTCAGTGAAGCTTTCTTT. This gives the protein CASSQVGLSEAFF.

This rearrangement joins TRBV18 to TRBJ1-4, with D unclear. V dropped 3 bases and J dropped 10 bases, with 12 bases sitting between them. The germline V gene has CDR1 KGHSH and CDR2 LQKENI. CDR3 length: 13 residues. This chain's CDR3 is CASSPPGEGKLFF. In nucleotides, the CDR3 is TGTGCCAGCTCACCTCCCGGGGAGGGAAAACTGTTTTTT.

This clone was seen once. The chain couples TRBV11-2 to TRBJ2-5, with D possibly TRBD2 on 5 matching bases. This CDR3 contains 13 residues. The germline gives CDR1 SGHAT, CDR2 FQNNGV. V lost 4 bases, J lost 2 bases, and 8 bases lay in between. The CDR3 reads CASSWGEQETQYF. CDR3 in DNA: TGTGCCAGCAGCTGGGGAGAGCAAGAGACCCAGTACTTC.

This chain connects TRBV7-9 to TRBJ2-7; D possibly uses TRBD1 or TRBD2 (5 bases each). Trimming left V 7 bases short and J 5 bases short, with 12 bases between. The CDR3 totals 12 residues. Germline V CDR1 and CDR2: SEHNR, FQNEAQ (reference sequence). The CDR3: CASTVQGHEQYF. The CDR3 bases are TGTGCCAGCACCGTCCAGGGACACGAGCAGTACTTC.

This clone appeared a few times. The CDR3 region is CASSTRGQEEQFF. The CDR3 coding sequence is TGTGCCAGCAGTACCCGGGGACAGGAGGAGCAGTTCTTC. This chain joins TRBV27 and TRBJ2-1, with 8 nucleotides matching TRBD1. Germline CDR1 reads MNHEY; CDR2 reads SMNVEV (reference sequence). V lost 5 bases to trimming and J lost 10 bases; unmatched junction nucleotides: 7. The CDR3 covers 13 residues.

The chain has TRBV2 and TRBJ2-7; TRBD1 might be the D (6 bases). Germline CDR1 SNHLY, CDR2 FYNNEI. V lost 6 bases, J lost 2 bases, and 17 bases lay in between. The CDR3 covers 15 residues. CDR3 bases: TGTGCCAGCAGCCTCGGACAGTACCTTACCTACGAGCAGTACTTC. It is translated as CASSLGQYLTYEQYF. Together with reference TRBV2 and TRBJ2-7, the CDR3 gives the full variable domain: EPEVTQTPSHQVTQMGQEVILRCVPISNHLYFYWYRQILGQKVEFLVSFYNNEISEKSEIFDDQFSVERPDGSNFTLKIRSTKLEDSAMYFCASSLGQYLTYEQYFGPGTRLTVT.

The chain joins TRBV5-5 to TRBJ1-2, with D uncertain. This CDR3 has 16 amino acids. From germline, CDR1 is SGHKS and CDR2 YYEKEE (reference sequence). V was cut by 0 bases and J by 5 bases, with 17 bases left in between. The CDR3 nucleotides read TGTGCCAGCAGCTTGGTTGCGGTGGGTTGGGCTTATGGCTACACCTTC. Amino acid sequence: CASSLVAVGWAYGYTF.

The V call is TRBV5-1, the J call TRBJ1-2; D uncertain. The CDR3 extends over 13 amino acids. Per germline, CDR1 SGHRS and CDR2 YFSETQ. Trimming removed 5 bases at V and 2 bases at J, with 10 bases between. This chain's CDR3 is CASRFAQNYGYTF. Here the CDR3 DNA reads TGCGCCAGCAGGTTTGCCCAAAACTATGGCTACACCTTC.

This clone was seen only a few times. The DNA of the CDR3 is TGTGCCAGCAGCTTATCAGGGTCTCAAGGCTACACCTTC. Protein: CASSLSGSQGYTF. The chain combines TRBV7-9 with TRBJ1-2; D is possibly TRBD1 (5 bases). Per germline, CDR1 SEHNR and CDR2 FQNEAQ (reference sequence). This CDR3 region has 13 residues. Trimming took off 2 bases at V and 8 bases at J, with 12 bases between the two ends.

The chain links TRBV5-7 to TRBJ1-6, with D hard to call. TRBV5-7 is placed among ORFs of uncertain function. The CDR3 is 17 residues long. Deletions cut 4 bases from V and 8 bases from J, with 22 bases between. The CDR3 spells CASSLKGAQRSHSPLHF. The DNA of the CDR3 is TGTGCCAGCAGCCTAAAAGGAGCCCAGCGCTCTCATTCACCCCTCCACTTT.

The chain employs TRBV6-6 and TRBJ1-3; 10 bases fit TRBD1. In germline, CDR1 is MNHNY, CDR2 SVGAGI (reference sequence). With 5 bases clipped from V and 3 bases from J, the junction kept 4 bases outside the gene matches. The CDR3 covers 15 residues. The CDR3 DNA follows: TGTGCCAGCAGTCTGACAGGGGGCTATGGAAACACCATATATTTT. Amino acids: CASSLTGGYGNTIYF.

This clone was seen only a few times. The chain joins TRBV6-1 to TRBJ1-5; 7 bases match TRBD1. Germline CDR1 is MNHNS and CDR2 is SASEGT. V dropped 4 bases and J dropped 7; count of bases not matched to a gene: 4. The CDR3 loop spans 13 amino acids. This CDR3 reads CASSATGEQPQHF. For the CDR3, the DNA is TGTGCCAGCAGTGCCACAGGGGAACAGCCCCAGCATTTT.

The chain couples TRBV30 to TRBJ1-2; D gene uncertain. V lost 3 bases and J lost 0, with 23 bases in between. CDR1 is GTSNPN, CDR2 SVGIG, per germline (reference sequence). The CDR3 has 18 amino acids. The CDR3: CAWRNPVPDVAANYGYTF. The CDR3 DNA reads as TGTGCCTGGAGGAACCCCGTTCCCGACGTCGCAGCTAACTATGGCTACACCTTC.

V usage is TRBV4-3 and J usage is TRBJ1-2; no reliable D call. Trimming stripped 4 bases from V and 5 bases from J, with 17 bases between. Germline CDR1 and CDR2: LGHNA and YSLEER. CDR3 size: 15 residues. The CDR3 spells CASSLTRAGGYGYTF. The CDR3 nucleotides read TGCGCCAGCAGCCTAACCAGAGCAGGAGGTTATGGCTACACCTTC.

The chain carries TRBV4-3 and TRBJ1-4; tentative D call: TRBD1 (6 bases). Germline lookup yields CDR1 LGHNA and CDR2 YSLEER. CDR3 length equals 15 residues. The V gene lost 1 base and the J gene lost 5 bases, with 11 bases spanning the gap. Here the CDR3 DNA reads TGCGCCAGCAGCCAAGTCGGTCAGGGGAATGAAAAACTGTTTTTT. This encodes CASSQVGQGNEKLFF.

This sequence joins TRBV4-1 and TRBJ1-6; no clear D gene. Trimming pared 0 bases from V and 3 bases from J, leaving 9 bases between. CDR3 size: 16 residues. Germline loops: CDR1 MGHRA, CDR2 YSYEKL. CDR3 amino acids: CASSQEYGYYNSPLHF. In DNA form, the CDR3 reads TGCGCCAGCAGCCAAGAATACGGCTACTATAATTCACCCCTCCACTTT.

The rearrangement joins TRBV5-5 to TRBJ2-6; D may correspond to TRBD1 or TRBD2 (7 bases each). Germline V lookup: CDR1 SGHKS, CDR2 YYEKEE (reference sequence). Trimming shortened V by 0 bases and J by 0 bases, and 16 bases separated the two germline ends. The CDR3 length is 19 residues. CDR3: CASSLAPGRGPSGANVLTF. The CDR3 bases are TGTGCCAGCAGCTTGGCCCCAGGGAGGGGGCCCTCTGGGGCCAACGTCCTGACTTTC. Combining the CDR3 with reference TRBV5-5 and TRBJ2-6 gives the whole variable domain DAGVTQSPTHLIKTRGQQVTLRCSPISGHKSVSWYQQVLGQGPQFIFQYYEKEERGRGNFPDRFSARQFPNYSSELNVNALLLGDSALYLCASSLAPGRGPSGANVLTFGAGSRLTVL.

V and J are TRBV27 and TRBJ2-7; 8 positions agree with TRBD1. Germline loops: CDR1 MNHEY, CDR2 SMNVEV (reference sequence). The CDR3 spans 14 residues. V trimming: 7 bases; J trimming: 1 base; junction bases outside the gene matches: 6. CDR3 region: CASKDRELSYEQYF. CDR3 nucleotides: TGTGCCAGCAAGGACAGGGAGTTATCCTACGAGCAGTACTTC.